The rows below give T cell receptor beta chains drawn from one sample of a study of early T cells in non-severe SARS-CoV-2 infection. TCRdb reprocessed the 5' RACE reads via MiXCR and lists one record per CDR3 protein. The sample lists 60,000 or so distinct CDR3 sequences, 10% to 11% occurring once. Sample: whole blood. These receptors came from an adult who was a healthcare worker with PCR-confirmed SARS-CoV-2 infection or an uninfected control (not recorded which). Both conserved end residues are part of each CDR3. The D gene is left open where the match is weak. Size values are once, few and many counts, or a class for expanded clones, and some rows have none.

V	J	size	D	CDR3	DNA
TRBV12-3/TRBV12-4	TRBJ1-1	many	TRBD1	CASTTGQGISAFF	TGTGCCAGCACGACGGGACAGGGGATTTCGGCTTTCTTT
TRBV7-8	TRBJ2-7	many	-	CASSSTKKFYEQYF	TGTGCCAGCAGCTCGACAAAAAAATTCTACGAGCAGTACTTC
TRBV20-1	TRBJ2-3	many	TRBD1	CSARIPGQGGSTDTQYF	TGCAGTGCTCGTATACCGGGACAGGGGGGGAGCACAGATACGCAGTATTTT
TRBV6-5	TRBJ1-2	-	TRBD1	CASSYRQGLGGYTF	TGTGCCAGCAGTTACCGACAGGGACTGGGTGGCTACACCTTC
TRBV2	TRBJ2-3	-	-	CASRRGGAITDTQYF	TGTGCCAGCAGGCGTGGCGGGGCGATCACAGATACGCAGTATTTT
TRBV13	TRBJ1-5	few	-	CASSSSTDSNQPQHF	TGTGCCAGCAGCTCATCGACAGATAGCAATCAGCCCCAGCATTTT
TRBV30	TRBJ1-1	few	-	CAWSRQTNTEAFF	TGTGCCTGGTCCAGACAGACTAACACTGAAGCTTTCTTT
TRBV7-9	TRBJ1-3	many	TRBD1	CASSPYGTGRAGNTIYF	TGTGCCAGCAGCCCGTACGGGACAGGAAGAGCTGGAAACACCATATATTTT
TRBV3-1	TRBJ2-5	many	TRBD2	CASSESGGAQYF	TGTGCCAGCAGCGAGAGCGGGGGGGCCCAGTACTTC
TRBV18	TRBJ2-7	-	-	CASSPLGGGEPYEQYF	TGTGCCAGCTCACCACTCGGAGGGGGCGAACCTTACGAGCAGTACTTC
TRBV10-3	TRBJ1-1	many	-	CAIRSEARDTEAFF	TGTGCCATCAGATCAGAGGCTCGAGACACTGAAGCTTTCTTT
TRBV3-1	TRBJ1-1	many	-	CASSQDGDLPGVNTEAFF	TGTGCCAGCAGCCAAGACGGGGACCTCCCGGGGGTGAACACTGAAGCTTTCTTT
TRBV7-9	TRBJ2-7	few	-	CASSPPGQNYEQYF	TGTGCCAGCAGCCCTCCGGGACAAAACTACGAGCAGTACTTC
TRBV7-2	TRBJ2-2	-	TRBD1	CASSLTGDTGELFF	TGTGCCAGCAGCTTAACAGGGGACACCGGGGAGCTGTTTTTT
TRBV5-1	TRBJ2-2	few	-	CASRIEPRWIGELFF	TGCGCCAGCAGGATAGAGCCCCGGTGGATCGGGGAGCTGTTTTTT
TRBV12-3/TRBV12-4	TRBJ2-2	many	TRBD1	CASSSTGPGELFF	TGTGCCAGCAGTTCGACAGGGCCCGGGGAGCTGTTTTTT